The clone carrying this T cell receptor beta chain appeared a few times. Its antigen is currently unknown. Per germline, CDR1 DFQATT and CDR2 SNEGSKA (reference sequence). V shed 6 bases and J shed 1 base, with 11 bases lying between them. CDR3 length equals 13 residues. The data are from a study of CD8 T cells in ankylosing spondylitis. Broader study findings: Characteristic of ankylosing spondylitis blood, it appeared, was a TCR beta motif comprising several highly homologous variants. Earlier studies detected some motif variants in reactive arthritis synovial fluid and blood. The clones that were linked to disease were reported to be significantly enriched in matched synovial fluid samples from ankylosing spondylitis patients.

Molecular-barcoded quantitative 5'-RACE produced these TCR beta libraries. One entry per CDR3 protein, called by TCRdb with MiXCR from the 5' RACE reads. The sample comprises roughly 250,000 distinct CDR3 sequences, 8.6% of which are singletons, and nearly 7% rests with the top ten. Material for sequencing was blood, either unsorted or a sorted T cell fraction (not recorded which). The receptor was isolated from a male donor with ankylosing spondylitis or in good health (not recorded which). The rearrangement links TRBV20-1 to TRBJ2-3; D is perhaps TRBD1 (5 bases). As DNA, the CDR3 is TGCAGTGCAATCTTGACAGGCACAGATACGCAGTATTTT. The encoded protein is CSAILTGTDTQYF.